The TCR beta chain described here comes from a study of blood T cell repertoires in COVID-19. About the study: Sample material is recorded as cDNA or gDNA derived from T cells, B-cell-depleted T cells, or PBMCs.

The recovered donors of Cohort 3 showed two negative PCRs, clearance, or symptom resolution. In the authors' methods: Estimation of nucleated cell counts was performed using reference gene primer amplification. Here immunoSEQ multiplex PCR was the method, and the copy in TCRdb shows in-frame clones only, minus some. V, J and clone size are those of that table, while D and trimming were read from the DNA. Of about 130,000 clones in the sample, roughly 83% were seen once. Trimming removed 0 bases at V and 7 bases at J, with 12 bases between. This CDR3 is 15 amino acids long. From germline, CDR1 is LNHDA and CDR2 SQIVND (reference sequence).

The clonotype was recovered from a man in his fifties or sixties who had recovered from COVID-19. The sequencing sample was made of PBMCs or T cells enriched from blood (not recorded which). The rearrangement uses TRBV19 and TRBJ1-4; D possibly corresponds to TRBD1 (6 bases). As DNA, the CDR3 is TGTGCCAGTAGTATAGATGGGGGCAAAGGTGAAAAACTGTTTTTT. It yields the protein CASSIDGGKGEKLFF.